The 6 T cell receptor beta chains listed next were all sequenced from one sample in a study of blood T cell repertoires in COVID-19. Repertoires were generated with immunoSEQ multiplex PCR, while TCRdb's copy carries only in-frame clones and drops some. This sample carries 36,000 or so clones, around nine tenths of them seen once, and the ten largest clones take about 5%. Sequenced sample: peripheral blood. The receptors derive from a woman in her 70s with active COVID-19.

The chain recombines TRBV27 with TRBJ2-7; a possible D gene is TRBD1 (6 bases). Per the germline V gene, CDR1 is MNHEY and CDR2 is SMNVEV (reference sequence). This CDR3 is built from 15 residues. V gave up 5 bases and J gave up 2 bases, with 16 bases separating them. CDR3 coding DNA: TGTGCCAGCAGTCTAACCGGGACAAAGCCCTACGAGCAGTACTTC. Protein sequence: CASSLTGTKPYEQYF.

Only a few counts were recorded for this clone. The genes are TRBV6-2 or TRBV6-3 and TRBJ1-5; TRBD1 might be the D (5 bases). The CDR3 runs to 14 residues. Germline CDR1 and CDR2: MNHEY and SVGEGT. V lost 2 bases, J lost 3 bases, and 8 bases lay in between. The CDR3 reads CASSYRGYNQPQHF. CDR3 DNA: TGTGCCAGCAGTTACCGGGGGTACAATCAGCCCCAGCATTTT.

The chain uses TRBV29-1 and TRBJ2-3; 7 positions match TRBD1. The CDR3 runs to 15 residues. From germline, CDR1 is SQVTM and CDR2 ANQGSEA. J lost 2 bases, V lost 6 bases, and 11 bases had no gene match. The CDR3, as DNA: TGCAGCGTACAAGGACAGGACCCAATCACAGATACGCAGTATTTT. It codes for CSVQGQDPITDTQYF.

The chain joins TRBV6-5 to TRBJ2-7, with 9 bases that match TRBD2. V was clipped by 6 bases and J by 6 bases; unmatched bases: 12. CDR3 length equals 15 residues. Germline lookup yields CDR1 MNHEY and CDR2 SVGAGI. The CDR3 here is CASSRWAGGHGEQYF. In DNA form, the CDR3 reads TGTGCCAGCAGCAGGTGGGCGGGGGGGCACGGCGAGCAGTACTTC.

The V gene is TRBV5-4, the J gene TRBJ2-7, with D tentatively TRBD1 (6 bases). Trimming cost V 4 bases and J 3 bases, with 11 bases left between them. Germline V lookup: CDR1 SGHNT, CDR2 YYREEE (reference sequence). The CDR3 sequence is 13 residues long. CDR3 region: CASSRTGHYEQYF. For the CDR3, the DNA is TGTGCCAGCAGCCGTACAGGGCACTACGAGCAGTACTTC.

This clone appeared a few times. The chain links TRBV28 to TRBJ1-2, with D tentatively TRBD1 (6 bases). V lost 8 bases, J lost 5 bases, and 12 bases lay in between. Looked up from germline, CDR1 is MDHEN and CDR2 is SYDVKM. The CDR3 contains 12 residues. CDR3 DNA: TGTGCCAGCCAAGGGACACTGTATGGCTACACCTTC. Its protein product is CASQGTLYGYTF.